The 2 T cell receptor beta chains given below trace back to one sample, sequenced in a study of blood T cells in healthy people across ages (dated by TCRdb to between 2014 and 2017). Library prep was done by 5' RACE. The sequencing machine was an Illumina HiSeq 2500. A second PCR of about 7 to 12 cycles was run with a J-beta primer mix and a sample-barcoded 5' primer. Using fastp trimming at Q25 and MiXCR clonotype assembly, TCRdb reanalyzed the public sequencing data and kept in-frame beta chains. Identical CDR3 protein sequences are pooled into one entry, listed with their most common genes and DNA. The sample profile shows around 690,000 distinct CDR3 sequences; approximately 59% of them were found once. 35% to 40% of the sample is held by the ten biggest clonotypes. Sequencing input: blood. The receptors were sampled from a man aged 60 to 75 in good health.

This clonotype was found a few times. V and J are TRBV7-2 and TRBJ2-1, with TRBD2 matching 10 bases. J gave up 6 bases and V 5 bases, and 10 bases lay outside the gene matches. This CDR3 spans 16 amino acids. In germline, CDR1 is SGHTA, CDR2 FQGNSA. CDR3 sequence: CASSLGSGGAFNEQFF. The CDR3 DNA is TGTGCCAGCAGCCTGGGGAGCGGGGGGGCCTTCAATGAGCAGTTCTTC.

The CDR3 sequence: CASSLDWGGSYEQYF. In nucleotides, the CDR3 is TGTGCCAGCAGCTTGGATTGGGGGGGCTCCTACGAGCAGTACTTC. This rearrangement joins TRBV5-5 to TRBJ2-7; 7 bases align to TRBD2. Germline V gene lookup returns CDR1 SGHKS and CDR2 YYEKEE (reference sequence). The CDR3 extends over 15 amino acids. Trimming took 0 bases from V and 0 from J; bases not matched to a gene: 3.